These T cell receptor beta chains were read from a single sample in a study of blood T cell repertoires in COVID-19. The protocol was immunoSEQ multiplex PCR, while the TCRdb copy is restricted to in-frame clones and leaves out a portion. The sample lists about 310,000 clones, 90% occurring once. The sequenced sample was peripheral blood. The receptors were gathered from a middle-aged woman with COVID-19, enrolled during active disease. Each CDR3 is given with its conserved first and last residue. Clone size is shown for a subset of rows, as once, few, many or a class of expanded clone.

CASSLSPGTGYEQYF	NA	TRBV19
CASSPWGAGVYEQYF	few	TRBV5-5
CASSLGTGNYGYTF	NA	TRBV7-9
CASSITTGSYNEQFF	NA	TRBV9
CAISGRQGVGSPLHF	NA	TRBV10-3
CASSPLPSGGADTQYF	NA	TRBV4-2
CASSIALVRGLENTEAFF	NA	TRBV19
CASSMGTGVSGNTIYF	once	TRBV19
CASHSGSSYNEQFF	NA	TRBV12-5
CASRFGTSDNSPLHF	NA	TRBV10-3
CAWSVPSPGQGPEAFF	NA	TRBV30
CASSQEFKRNYGYTF	NA	TRBV4-3
CASSPDSHSNQPQHF	NA	TRBV9
CASSPRRDSREKLFF	once	TRBV7-9
CASSSPGTGGDTQYF	NA	TRBV6-5
CASSVKGQPSYEQYF	NA	TRBV9
CASSLVVQGVEETQYF	NA	TRBV5-1
CASSEAYPRGELFF	NA	TRBV2
CASSPQGNEQYF	NA	TRBV9
CASNMGQVGEKLFF	NA	TRBV19
CASSDHRGYGYTF	NA	TRBV11-1
CASSSQSRRVTGEISGQYF	NA	TRBV27
CASSVEGLQYGYTF	NA	TRBV5-1
CATSRGGRATDTQYF	NA	TRBV15
CASRTFSGELFF	NA	TRBV7-3
CSVLEGPYEQYF	few	TRBV29-1
CASSHQGPGGYTF	once	TRBV4-3
CASSGGTSGSTDTQYF	NA	TRBV4-1
CASSFGQGMYTQYF	NA	TRBV5-1